Only a few counts were recorded for the clone carrying this T cell receptor beta chain. Its cognate antigen is unknown. The authors ran a second PCR of about 6 to 11 cycles using a sample-barcoded 5' primer and a J-beta primer mix. Each cDNA molecule was tagged by a template-switch adaptor with 12 random nucleotides. Via MiXCR, TCRdb re-called the 5' RACE reads, giving one row per CDR3 protein. Among about 1.1 million distinct CDR3 sequences, more than 30% were seen once, and the ten largest hold 10% to 15%. The data belong to a study of blood T cells in healthy people across ages. Findings and limits, study-wide: There was a strong correlation between TCR beta diversity and naive T cell percentage. Both naive CD4+ cell counts and diversity were greater in long-lived donors than in aged donors.

CDR1 and CDR2 (germline): LGHDT, YNNKEL (reference sequence). The CDR3 loop spans 15 amino acids. The trim removed 1 base at V and 7 bases at J, leaving 3 bases unmatched. The donors, aged about 6 to 90, were healthy Caucasians from Russia. The clonotype was recovered from a man aged 18 to 30 in good health. V gene TRBV3-1 combines with J gene TRBJ2-3; TRBD2 agrees at 12 bases. The source material was blood. The CDR3: CASSQALAGGYTQYF. CDR3 bases: TGTGCCAGCAGCCAAGCGCTAGCGGGGGGGTATACGCAGTATTTT.